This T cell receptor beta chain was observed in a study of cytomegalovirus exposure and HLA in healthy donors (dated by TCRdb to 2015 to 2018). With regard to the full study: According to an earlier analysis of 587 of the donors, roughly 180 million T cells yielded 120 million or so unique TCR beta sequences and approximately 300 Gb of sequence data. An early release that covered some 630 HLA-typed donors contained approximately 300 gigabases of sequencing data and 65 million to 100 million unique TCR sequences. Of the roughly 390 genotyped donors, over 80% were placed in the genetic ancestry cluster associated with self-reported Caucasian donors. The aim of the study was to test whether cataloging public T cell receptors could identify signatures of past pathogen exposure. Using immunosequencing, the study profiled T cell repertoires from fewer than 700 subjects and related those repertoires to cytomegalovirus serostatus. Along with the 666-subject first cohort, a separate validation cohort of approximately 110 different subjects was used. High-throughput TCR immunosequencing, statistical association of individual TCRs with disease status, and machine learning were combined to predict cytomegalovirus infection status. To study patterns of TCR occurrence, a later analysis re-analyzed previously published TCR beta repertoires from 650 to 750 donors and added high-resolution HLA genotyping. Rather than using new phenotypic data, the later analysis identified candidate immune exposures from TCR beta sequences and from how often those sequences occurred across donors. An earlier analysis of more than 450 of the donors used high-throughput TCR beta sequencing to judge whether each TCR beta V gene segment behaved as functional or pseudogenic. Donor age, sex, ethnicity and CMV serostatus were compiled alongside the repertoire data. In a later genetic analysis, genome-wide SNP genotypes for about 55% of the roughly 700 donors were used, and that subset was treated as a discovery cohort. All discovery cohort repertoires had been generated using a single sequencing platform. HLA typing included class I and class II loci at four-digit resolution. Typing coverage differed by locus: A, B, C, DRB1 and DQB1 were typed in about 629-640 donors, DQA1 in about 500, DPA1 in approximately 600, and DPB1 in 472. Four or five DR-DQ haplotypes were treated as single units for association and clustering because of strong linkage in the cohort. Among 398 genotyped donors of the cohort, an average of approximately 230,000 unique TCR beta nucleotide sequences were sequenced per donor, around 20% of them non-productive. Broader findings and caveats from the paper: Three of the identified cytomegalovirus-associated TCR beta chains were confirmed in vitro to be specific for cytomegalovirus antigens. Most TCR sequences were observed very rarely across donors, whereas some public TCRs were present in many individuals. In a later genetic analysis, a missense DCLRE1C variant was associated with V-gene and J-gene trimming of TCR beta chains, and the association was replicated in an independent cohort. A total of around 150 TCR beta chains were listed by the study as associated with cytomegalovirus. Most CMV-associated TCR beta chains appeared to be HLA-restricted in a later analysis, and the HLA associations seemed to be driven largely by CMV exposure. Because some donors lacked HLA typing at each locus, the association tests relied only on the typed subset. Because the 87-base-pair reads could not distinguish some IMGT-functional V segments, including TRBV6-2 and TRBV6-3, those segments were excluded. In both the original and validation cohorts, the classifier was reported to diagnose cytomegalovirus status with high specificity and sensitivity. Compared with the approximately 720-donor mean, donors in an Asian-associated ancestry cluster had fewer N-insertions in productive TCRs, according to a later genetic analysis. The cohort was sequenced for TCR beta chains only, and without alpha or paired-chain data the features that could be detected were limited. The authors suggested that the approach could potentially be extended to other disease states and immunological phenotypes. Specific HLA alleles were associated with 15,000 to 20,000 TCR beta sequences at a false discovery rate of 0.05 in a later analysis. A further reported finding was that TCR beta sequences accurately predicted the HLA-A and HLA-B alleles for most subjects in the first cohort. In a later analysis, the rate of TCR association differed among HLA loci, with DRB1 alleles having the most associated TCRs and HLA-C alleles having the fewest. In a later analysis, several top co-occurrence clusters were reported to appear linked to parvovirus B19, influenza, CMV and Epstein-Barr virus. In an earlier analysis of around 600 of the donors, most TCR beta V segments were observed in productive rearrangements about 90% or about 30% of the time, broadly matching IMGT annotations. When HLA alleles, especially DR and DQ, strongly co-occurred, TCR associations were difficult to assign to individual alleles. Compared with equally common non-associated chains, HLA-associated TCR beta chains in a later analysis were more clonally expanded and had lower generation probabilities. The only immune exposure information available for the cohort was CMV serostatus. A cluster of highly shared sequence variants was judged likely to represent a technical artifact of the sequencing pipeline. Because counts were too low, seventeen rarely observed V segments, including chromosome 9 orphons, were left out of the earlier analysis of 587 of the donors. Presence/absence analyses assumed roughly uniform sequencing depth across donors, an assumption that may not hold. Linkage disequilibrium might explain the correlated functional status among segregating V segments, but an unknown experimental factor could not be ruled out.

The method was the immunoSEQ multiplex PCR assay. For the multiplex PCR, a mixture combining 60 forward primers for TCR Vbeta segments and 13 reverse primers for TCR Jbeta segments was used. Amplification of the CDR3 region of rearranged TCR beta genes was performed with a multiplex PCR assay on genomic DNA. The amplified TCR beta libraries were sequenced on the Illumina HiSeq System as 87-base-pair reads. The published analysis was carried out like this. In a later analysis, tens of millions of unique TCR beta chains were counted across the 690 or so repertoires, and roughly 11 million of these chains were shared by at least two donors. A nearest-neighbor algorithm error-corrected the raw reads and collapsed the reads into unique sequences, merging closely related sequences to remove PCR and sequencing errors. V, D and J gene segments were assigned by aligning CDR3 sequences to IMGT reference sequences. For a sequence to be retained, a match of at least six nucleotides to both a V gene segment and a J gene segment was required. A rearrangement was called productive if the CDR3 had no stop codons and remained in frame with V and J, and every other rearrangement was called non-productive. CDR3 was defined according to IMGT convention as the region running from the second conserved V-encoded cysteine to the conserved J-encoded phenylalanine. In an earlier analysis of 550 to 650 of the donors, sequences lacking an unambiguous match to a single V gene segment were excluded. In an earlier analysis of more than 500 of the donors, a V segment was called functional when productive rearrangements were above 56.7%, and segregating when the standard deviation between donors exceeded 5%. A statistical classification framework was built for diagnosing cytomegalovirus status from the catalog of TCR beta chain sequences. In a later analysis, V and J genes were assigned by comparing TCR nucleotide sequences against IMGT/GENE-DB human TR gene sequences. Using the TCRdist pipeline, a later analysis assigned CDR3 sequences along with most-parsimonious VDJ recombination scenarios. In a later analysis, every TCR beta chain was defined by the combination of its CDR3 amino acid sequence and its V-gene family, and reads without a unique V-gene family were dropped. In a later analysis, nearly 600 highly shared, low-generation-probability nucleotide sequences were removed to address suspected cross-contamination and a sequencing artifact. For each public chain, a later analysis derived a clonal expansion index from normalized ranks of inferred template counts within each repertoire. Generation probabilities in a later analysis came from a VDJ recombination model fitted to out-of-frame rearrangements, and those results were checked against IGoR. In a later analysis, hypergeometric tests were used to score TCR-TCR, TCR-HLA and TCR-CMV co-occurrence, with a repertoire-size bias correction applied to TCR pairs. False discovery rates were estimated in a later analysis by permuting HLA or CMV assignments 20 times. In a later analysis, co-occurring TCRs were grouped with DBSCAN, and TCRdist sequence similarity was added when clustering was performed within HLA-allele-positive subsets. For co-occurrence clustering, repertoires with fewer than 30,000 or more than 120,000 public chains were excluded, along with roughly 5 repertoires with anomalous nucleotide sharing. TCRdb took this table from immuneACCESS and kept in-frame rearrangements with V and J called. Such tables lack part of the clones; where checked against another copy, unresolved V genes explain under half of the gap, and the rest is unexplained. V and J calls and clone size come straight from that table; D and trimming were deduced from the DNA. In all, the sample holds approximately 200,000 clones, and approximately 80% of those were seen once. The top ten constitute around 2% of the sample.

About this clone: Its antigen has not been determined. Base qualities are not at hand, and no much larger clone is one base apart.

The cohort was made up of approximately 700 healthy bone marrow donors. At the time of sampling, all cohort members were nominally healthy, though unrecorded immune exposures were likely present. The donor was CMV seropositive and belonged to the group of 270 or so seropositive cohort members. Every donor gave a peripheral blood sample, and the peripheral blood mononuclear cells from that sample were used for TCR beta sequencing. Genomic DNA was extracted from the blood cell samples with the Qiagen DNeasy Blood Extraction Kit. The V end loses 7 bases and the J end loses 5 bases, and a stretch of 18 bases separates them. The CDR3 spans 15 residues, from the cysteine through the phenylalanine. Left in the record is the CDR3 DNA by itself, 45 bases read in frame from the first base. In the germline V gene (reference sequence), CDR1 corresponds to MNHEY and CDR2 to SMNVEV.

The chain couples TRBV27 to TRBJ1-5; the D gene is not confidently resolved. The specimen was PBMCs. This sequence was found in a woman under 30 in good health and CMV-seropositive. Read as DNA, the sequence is TGTGCCAGCATCCCAAATCGGGGTTCGTATCAGCCCCAGCATTTT. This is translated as CASIPNRGSYQPQHF.